These 32 T cell receptor beta chains originate from one sample sequenced in a study of Ad26.COV2.S vaccination and SARS-CoV-2 variants. The protocol was immunoSEQ multiplex PCR, while the TCRdb copy is restricted to in-frame clones and leaves out a portion. Of about 180,000 clones listed, 70% to 90% are singletons. The sample consisted of peripheral blood, taken after recovery from COVID-19. Source of these receptors: a human donor who had recovered from COVID-19.

The rearrangement links TRBV4-2 to TRBJ1-4; 8 bases align to TRBD1. There are 16 residues in the CDR3. V lost 1 base to trimming and J lost 8 bases; unmatched junction nucleotides: 9. Germline loops: CDR1 LGHNA, CDR2 YNFKEQ. CDR3 amino acids: CASSQGPGQGGEKLFF. The CDR3 DNA reads as TGTGCCAGCAGCCAAGGCCCCGGACAGGGCGGCGAAAAACTGTTTTTT.

This sequence joins TRBV20-1 and TRBJ2-7; 10 bases agree with TRBD2. Germline V gene sequence: CDR1 DFQATT, CDR2 SNEGSKA (reference sequence). Losses at the gene ends were 3 bases for V and 6 bases for J; bases not matched to a gene: 5. This CDR3 region has 13 residues. The CDR3 loop reads CSASELAGIEQYF. DNA of the CDR3: TGCAGTGCTAGTGAACTAGCGGGAATCGAGCAGTACTTC.

The table lists this clone with a count of one. The rearrangement uses TRBV15 and TRBJ2-7, with TRBD2 matching over 7 bases. In germline, CDR1 is LNHNV, CDR2 YYDKDF (reference sequence). The CDR3 is 14 amino acids. V trimming: 0 bases; J trimming: 7 bases; junction bases outside the gene matches: 6. The DNA of the CDR3 is TGTGCCACCAGCAGAGATTGGAGCGGGAATGAGCAGTACTTC. Its protein is CATSRDWSGNEQYF.

The genes are TRBV2 and TRBJ2-2, with 12 positions matching TRBD2. Germline V gives CDR1 SNHLY, CDR2 FYNNEI. The CDR3 runs 15 residues. Trimming took 7 bases from V and 7 from J; bases not matched to a gene: 7. Here the CDR3 reads CASNGLAGRGGELFF. CDR3 coding DNA: TGTGCCAGCAACGGACTAGCGGGAAGGGGCGGGGAGCTGTTTTTT.

The rearrangement joins TRBV12-3 or TRBV12-4 to TRBJ1-2; a possible D gene is TRBD1 (6 bases). V was trimmed by 3 bases and J by 5 bases, leaving 10 bases between them. The CDR3 is made up of 13 amino acids. CDR3 in DNA: TGTGCCAGCAGTTTGGACAGTATTTATGGCTACACCTTC. It specifies CASSLDSIYGYTF.

This clone was recorded a few times. This chain joins TRBV12-3 or TRBV12-4 and TRBJ2-7, with D unresolved. The CDR3 is 13 amino acids. The germline V and J ends were trimmed by 3 bases and 3 bases, with 9 bases remaining between them. CDR3 protein: CASSFLSFYEQYF. CDR3 DNA sequence: TGTGCCAGCAGTTTCTTGAGTTTCTACGAGCAGTACTTC.

The CDR3 spells CATGARADTQYF. The DNA for the CDR3 is TGTGCCACCGGTGCCAGGGCAGATACGCAGTATTTT. The chain carries TRBV24-1 and TRBJ2-3; a possible D gene is TRBD1 (5 bases). Germline CDR1 and CDR2: KGHDR and SFDVKD. The CDR3 is 12 residues long. The V end was cut by 9 bases, the J end by 4 bases, with 10 bases between.

This rearrangement joins TRBV9 to TRBJ1-2; D ambiguous. Germline V CDR1 and CDR2: SGDLS, YYNGEE. Trimming removed 0 bases at V and 2 bases at J, with 8 bases between. The CDR3 extends over 14 amino acids. The CDR3 DNA sequence: TGTGCCAGCAGCGTAGCCCCAGACAACTATGGCTACACCTTC. This encodes CASSVAPDNYGYTF.

This chain uses TRBV6-1 with TRBJ1-6, with no clear D. Trimming shortened V by 0 bases and J by 14 bases, and 14 bases separated the two germline ends. The CDR3 extends over 14 amino acids. Germline CDR1 and CDR2: MNHNS and SASEGT. This chain's CDR3 is CASSEALLERALHF. The CDR3 region has the DNA TGTGCCAGCAGTGAAGCGCTTCTGGAAAGGGCCCTCCACTTT.

The J gene is TRBJ1-6, the V gene TRBV6-1; D unresolved. Trimming removed 1 base from V and 10 bases from J, with 17 bases in between. The CDR3 contains 16 residues. Looked up from germline, CDR1 is MNHNS and CDR2 is SASEGT. The CDR3, as DNA: TGTGCCAGCAGTGAAGGAGGAGGACTATATTGGTCACCCCTCCACTTT. It is translated as CASSEGGGLYWSPLHF.

The rearrangement links TRBV7-9 to TRBJ1-6; D is possibly TRBD1 (5 bases). Per the germline V gene, CDR1 is SEHNR and CDR2 is FQNEAQ (reference sequence). With 1 base removed from V and 15 bases from J, the gap between germline ends came to 13 bases. The CDR3 is 13 residues long. CDR3 DNA sequence: TGTGCCAGCAGCTTAGACCCTGGGGGGAACCTCCACTTT. This translates into CASSLDPGGNLHF.

The chain uses TRBV10-3 and TRBJ2-2; TRBD1 agrees at 7 bases. The CDR3 runs to 16 residues. Per germline, CDR1 ENHRY and CDR2 SYGVKD. With V trimmed by 8 bases and J by 1 base, 10 bases remained unmatched. CDR3 in amino acids: CAIGPKGTVNTGELFF. The DNA of the CDR3 is TGTGCCATCGGACCCAAAGGGACAGTGAACACCGGGGAGCTGTTTTTT.

This sequence joins TRBV4-1 and TRBJ1-3, with a possible D match to TRBD1 (5 bases). The CDR3 runs to 14 residues. Trimming left V 4 bases short and J 4 bases short, with 11 bases between. Per germline, CDR1 MGHRA and CDR2 YSYEKL. The CDR3 DNA is TGCGCCAGCAGCCCCACGGGACCGGGAAACACCATATATTTT. Its translation: CASSPTGPGNTIYF.

The CDR3 nucleotides are TGCGCCAGCAGCCCGGGACTAGGACCAGGGAGCGATGAGCAGTTCTTC. It encodes CASSPGLGPGSDEQFF. This chain links TRBV4-1 with TRBJ2-1, with 8 bases identical to TRBD2. Germline V gene sequence: CDR1 MGHRA, CDR2 YSYEKL. This CDR3 is built from 16 residues. Trimming took 4 bases from V and 8 from J; bases not matched to a gene: 13.

This chain links TRBV7-2 with TRBJ1-6; D unclear. The germline V gene encodes CDR1 SGHTA and CDR2 FQGNSA. V lost 5 bases and J lost 5, with 10 bases in between. The CDR3 contains 14 residues. The CDR3 reads CASSHDTNNSPLHF. In DNA form, the CDR3 reads TGTGCCAGCAGCCACGATACGAATAATTCACCCCTCCACTTT.

A single count supports this clone. The chain employs TRBV5-1 and TRBJ1-1, with 7 bases matching TRBD1. The V gene's germline CDR1 is SGHRS and CDR2 YFSETQ. The CDR3 consists of 15 residues. V lost 4 bases and J lost 3; bases outside the gene matches: 9. The CDR3 nucleotides read TGCGCCAGCAGCCCCCCCGGGACAGAATACACTGAAGCTTTCTTT. Amino acids: CASSPPGTEYTEAFF.

This sequence joins TRBV19 and TRBJ2-2, with a possible D match to TRBD1 (6 bases). Germline V lookup: CDR1 LNHDA, CDR2 SQIVND (reference sequence). V dropped 4 bases and J dropped 5 bases, with 14 bases sitting between them. The CDR3 is made up of 15 amino acids. Here the CDR3 reads CASSTGQVTTGELFF. In DNA, the CDR3 is TGTGCCAGTAGTACGGGACAAGTTACGACCGGGGAGCTGTTTTTT.

The sample holds one count of this clone. V and J are TRBV29-1 and TRBJ2-3, with 8 nucleotides matching TRBD1. J gave up 3 bases and V 6 bases, and 5 bases lay outside the gene matches. The CDR3 is made up of 13 amino acids. Germline CDR1 is SQVTM and CDR2 is ANQGSEA. CDR3 in DNA: TGCAGCGTAGCAGGGGGCGCGACAGATACGCAGTATTTT. Amino acid sequence: CSVAGGATDTQYF.

The V and J genes are TRBV5-1 and TRBJ2-1; D may be TRBD1 or TRBD2 (5 bases each). The CDR3 is 15 amino acids. Trimming cost V 6 bases and J 0 bases, with 13 bases left between them. CDR1 and CDR2 (germline): SGHRS, YFSETQ. DNA for the CDR3: TGCGCCAGCAAAGAGGGGTTTCGCTCCTACAATGAGCAGTTCTTC. It is translated as CASKEGFRSYNEQFF.

The rearrangement uses TRBV7-7 and TRBJ2-2; 9 bases map to TRBD1. The CDR3 is 14 amino acids. The germline V gene encodes CDR1 SSHAT and CDR2 FNYEAQ (reference sequence). The V gene end was trimmed by 6 bases and the J gene end by 7 bases; junction bases not matched to a gene: 6. In DNA form, the CDR3 reads TGTGCCAGCAGACCCACAGGGGGCAGCGGGGAGCTGTTTTTT. This codes for CASRPTGGSGELFF.

The chain is built from TRBV7-5 and TRBJ2-1; the table calls TRBD2, which could not be checked here. TRBV7-5 is assigned pseudogene status. The CDR3 consists of 15 residues. The CDR3: CARSRGTSADNEQFF. The CDR3, as DNA: TGTGCCAGAAGCAGAGGGACTAGCGCGGACAATGAGCAGTTCTTC.

This clone was observed a few times. The rearrangement links TRBV5-4 to TRBJ1-3; no clear D. CDR1 is SGHNT and CDR2 is YYREEE in the germline V gene (reference sequence). Trimming stripped 0 bases from V and 0 bases from J, with 7 bases between. The CDR3 covers 15 residues. For the CDR3, the DNA is TGTGCCAGCAGCTTGGACCCGCGCTCTGGAAACACCATATATTTT. Translating gives CASSLDPRSGNTIYF.

The chain links TRBV7-3 to TRBJ2-2; D unclear. Germline-derived CDR1 and CDR2 are SGHTA and FQGTGA. Trimming shortened V by 4 bases and J by 8 bases, and 11 bases separated the two germline ends. This CDR3 has 13 amino acids. The CDR3 coding sequence is TGTGCCAGCAGCTCGACACTGGGTGGGGAGCTGTTTTTT. Its translation: CASSSTLGGELFF. Based on the CDR3 plus reference TRBV7-3 and TRBJ2-2, the full variable domain is GAGVSQTPSNKVTEKGKYVELRCDPISGHTALYWYRQSLGQGPEFLIYFQGTGAADDSGLPNDRFFAVRPEGSVSTLKIQRTERGDSAVYLCASSSTLGGELFFGEGSRLTVL.

V and J are TRBV9 and TRBJ1-1; possibly TRBD1 for D (6 bases). Trimming left V 4 bases short and J 3 bases short, with 16 bases between. Germline V gives CDR1 SGDLS, CDR2 YYNGEE. The CDR3 runs to 15 residues. CDR3 bases: TGTGCCAGCAGCTACCGTCGGGGGGCGGACACTGAAGCTTTCTTT. Translation gives CASSYRRGADTEAFF. Complete variable domain (other parts from reference TRBV9 and TRBJ1-1): DSGVTQTPKHLITATGQRVTLRCSPRSGDLSVYWYQQSLDQGLQFLIQYYNGEERAKGNILERFSAQQFPDLHSELNLSSLELGDSALYFCASSYRRGADTEAFFGQGTRLTVV.

V and J are TRBV20-1 and TRBJ1-4; tentatively, D is TRBD1 (6 bases). This CDR3 spans 11 amino acids. From germline, CDR1 is DFQATT and CDR2 SNEGSKA (reference sequence). V was pared by 6 bases and J by 12 bases, with 14 bases between. The CDR3 nucleotides are TGCAGTGCCCCCCAAGGGGGGGAACTGTTTTTT. Translating it yields CSAPQGGELFF.

V is TRBV20-1 and J is TRBJ2-1; no reliable D call. The CDR3 spans 10 residues. Germline CDR1 reads DFQATT; CDR2 reads SNEGSKA (reference sequence). V was trimmed by 8 bases and J by 5 bases, leaving 7 bases between them. The CDR3: CSCWDNEQFF. The CDR3 region has the DNA TGCAGTTGCTGGGACAATGAGCAGTTCTTC.

This chain joins TRBV2 and TRBJ1-2; D might be TRBD1 (5 bases). V was pared by 7 bases and J by 2 bases, with 17 bases between. Germline-derived CDR1 and CDR2 are SNHLY and FYNNEI. This CDR3 region has 15 residues. DNA for the CDR3: TGTGCCAGCACCTTGGCCGGGACTGAGAACTATGGCTACACCTTC. Its protein is CASTLAGTENYGYTF.

The CDR3 protein is CSAARETEAFF. CDR3 nucleotide sequence: TGCAGTGCCGCTCGCGAGACTGAAGCTTTCTTT. The chain joins TRBV20-1 to TRBJ1-1; D gene ambiguous. The CDR3 length is 11 residues. Germline V lookup: CDR1 DFQATT, CDR2 SNEGSKA (reference sequence). V gave up 6 bases and J gave up 5 bases, with 10 bases separating them.

J is TRBJ2-2 and V is TRBV10-3, with D hard to call. The germline V gene has CDR1 ENHRY and CDR2 SYGVKD. V dropped 2 bases and J dropped 1 base, with 8 bases sitting between them. The CDR3 spans 15 residues. DNA of the CDR3: TGTGCCATCAGTGAGAGCGAGCTGAACACCGGGGAGCTGTTTTTT. Translation: CAISESELNTGELFF.

The chain has TRBV6-4 and TRBJ2-7; D gene uncertain. This CDR3 is 11 amino acids long. The germline V gene encodes CDR1 MRHNA and CDR2 SNTAGT. With 6 bases removed from V and 12 bases from J, the gap between germline ends came to 15 bases. This CDR3 is CASRLLRDRYF. Here the CDR3 DNA reads TGTGCCAGCAGGTTATTAAGGGATAGGTACTTC.

V gene TRBV5-6 combines with J gene TRBJ1-2, with D tentatively TRBD1 (5 bases). This CDR3 has 15 residues. The V end was cut by 0 bases, the J end by 1 base, with 10 bases between. CDR1 is SGHDT, CDR2 YYEEEE, per germline. CDR3 amino acids: CASSLGQILNYGYTF. DNA of the CDR3: TGTGCCAGCAGCTTGGGACAGATTCTTAACTATGGCTACACCTTC.

V and J are TRBV7-3 and TRBJ2-3; TRBD2 aligns across 8 bases. The length of the CDR3 is 14 residues. The germline V gene has CDR1 SGHTA and CDR2 FQGTGA. The trim removed 7 bases at V and 3 bases at J, leaving 6 bases unmatched. The CDR3 coding sequence is TGTGCCAGCACCCCGGGACTAGAGACAGATACGCAGTATTTT. Translated, it gives CASTPGLETDTQYF. Complete variable domain (other parts from reference TRBV7-3 and TRBJ2-3): GAGVSQTPSNKVTEKGKYVELRCDPISGHTALYWYRQSLGQGPEFLIYFQGTGAADDSGLPNDRFFAVRPEGSVSTLKIQRTERGDSAVYLCASTPGLETDTQYFGPGTRLTVL.